The source of this TCR beta chain is a study of blood T cell repertoires in COVID-19. Across the whole study: Collection of acute and convalescent COVID-19 samples took place in the United States, Italy and Spain. The analysed material was cDNA or gDNA that came from T cells, B-cell-depleted T cells, or PBMCs.

Per the study methods: Estimation of nucleated cell counts relied on the amplification of reference gene primers. Sequencing was performed with immunoSEQ multiplex PCR; in TCRdb, only in-frame clones are kept and a portion is missing. The V and J calls and clone size come from that table; D and trimming were worked out from the DNA. The table records approximately 60,000 clones, 85% of them present only once. V lost 6 bases and J lost 2; bases outside the gene matches: 6. CDR1 and CDR2 (germline): MNHEY, SVGEGT. The CDR3 is 16 residues long. Sequences were obtained from peripheral blood. V is TRBV6-2 or TRBV6-3 and J is TRBJ2-5; TRBD2 matches 13 bases. This TCR derives from a human donor in a cohort sampled during active COVID-19. The CDR3 is CASSPPTSGGQETQYF. The CDR3 bases are TGTGCCAGCAGCCCTCCGACTAGCGGGGGGCAAGAGACCCAGTACTTC.